This T cell receptor (beta chain) was identified in a study of technical replicates of blood from several donors. The CDR3 consists of 17 residues. CDR1 and CDR2 from the germline V gene are SGDLS and YYNGEE. The V end was cut by 0 bases, the J end by 0 bases, with 10 bases between. TCRdb's table, derived via immunoSEQ multiplex PCR, lists solely in-frame clones and lacks some. The data show more than 9,000 clones, around 94% seen once. This clone was counted once. This chain links TRBV9 with TRBJ2-6; no definite D call. Sequencing input: PBMCs. This sequence was found in a human donor in good health. The CDR3 loop reads CASSVVAESSGANVLTF. CDR3 nucleotides: TGTGCCAGCAGCGTAGTAGCAGAAAGCTCTGGGGCCAACGTCCTGACTTTC.